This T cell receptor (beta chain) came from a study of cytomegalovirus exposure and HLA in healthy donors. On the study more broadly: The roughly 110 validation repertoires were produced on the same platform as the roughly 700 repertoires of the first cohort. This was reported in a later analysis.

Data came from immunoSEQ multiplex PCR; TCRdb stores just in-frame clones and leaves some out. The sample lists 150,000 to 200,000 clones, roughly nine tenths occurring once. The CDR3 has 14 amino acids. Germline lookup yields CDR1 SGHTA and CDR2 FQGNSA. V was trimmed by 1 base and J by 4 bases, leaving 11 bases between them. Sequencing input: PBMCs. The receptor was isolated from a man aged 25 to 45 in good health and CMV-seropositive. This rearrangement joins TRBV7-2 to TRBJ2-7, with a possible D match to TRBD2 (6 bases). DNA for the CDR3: TGTGCCAGCAGCTTAGTCGGGAGCTCGTACGAGCAGTACTTC. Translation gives CASSLVGSSYEQYF.